These 23 T cell receptor beta chains share one sample of origin, sequenced in a study of Graves' ophthalmopathy and Graves' hyperthyroidism. The TCR beta CDR3 regions underwent amplification from RNA transcripts. Second-round multiplex PCR came after a first-round RT-PCR that employed HTBI primers. TCRdb itself ran the multiplex PCR reads through MiXCR, one entry per CDR3 protein. This sample has about 740,000 distinct CDR3 sequences, with 35% to 50% found just once. The specimen was peripheral blood. The receptors here all came from an adult man with Graves' ophthalmopathy.

This clonotype was seen at least ten times. The CDR3 nucleotides read TGTGCCAGTAGTATACAGGGTCTTCAGCCCCAGCATTTT. It is translated as CASSIQGLQPQHF. This chain uses TRBV19 with TRBJ1-5; weak D call: TRBD1 (5 bases). CDR1 LNHDA and CDR2 SQIVND come from the germline V gene (reference sequence). Trimming pared 2 bases from V and 6 bases from J, leaving 8 bases between. The CDR3 covers 13 residues.

V is TRBV2 and J is TRBJ2-2; TRBD2 might be the D (6 bases). Germline-derived CDR1 and CDR2 are SNHLY and FYNNEI. The ends were cut back, 7 bases at V and 5 bases at J, with 8 bases in the middle. The CDR3 consists of 12 residues. CDR3 protein: CASNLATGELFF. CDR3 nucleotide sequence: TGTGCCAGCAACCTAGCGACCGGGGAGCTGTTTTTT.

This clonotype has just a few counts. V is TRBV7-9 and J is TRBJ2-5; no clear D. Germline assignment: CDR1 SEHNR and CDR2 FQNEAQ (reference sequence). Trimming took off 4 bases at V and 5 bases at J, with 11 bases between the two ends. This CDR3 comprises 13 residues. The CDR3 region has the DNA TGTGCCAGCAGCTCCCTGTTTGGGGAGACCCAGTACTTC. This translates into CASSSLFGETQYF.

The gene calls are TRBV5-6 and TRBJ2-7; 12 nucleotides agree with TRBD1. The germline V gene encodes CDR1 SGHDT and CDR2 YYEEEE. This CDR3 is built from 15 residues. The J segment lost 2 bases and the V segment lost 7 bases, leaving 7 bases of the junction unmatched. As DNA, the CDR3 is TGTGCCAGCGGCTGGGACAGGGGGCCAACCTACGAGCAGTACTTC. Its translation: CASGWDRGPTYEQYF.

This clonotype was counted only a few times. This rearrangement joins TRBV20-1 to TRBJ1-5; the D is unclear. CDR3 length: 12 amino acids. Germline CDR1 and CDR2: DFQATT and SNEGSKA (reference sequence). The V gene lost 5 bases and the J gene lost 1 base, with 6 bases spanning the gap. CDR3 loop: CSADWSNQPQHF. CDR3 nucleotides: TGCAGTGCTGACTGGAGCAATCAGCCCCAGCATTTT.

A few counts support this clonotype. V usage is TRBV2 and J usage is TRBJ2-7; D unresolved. Trimming removed 1 base at V and 2 bases at J, with 12 bases between. The CDR3 consists of 15 residues. Germline V gene lookup returns CDR1 SNHLY and CDR2 FYNNEI. The CDR3 DNA reads as TGTGCCAGCAGTGAAGGGCTTTATGGGGCCTACGAGCAGTACTTC. It encodes CASSEGLYGAYEQYF.

V and J are TRBV7-9 and TRBJ2-2, with 7 bases identical to TRBD1. V lost 3 bases to trimming and J lost 7 bases; unmatched junction nucleotides: 2. The germline V gene has CDR1 SEHNR and CDR2 FQNEAQ (reference sequence). The CDR3 loop spans 13 amino acids. CDR3 loop: CASSLGTDGELFF. CDR3 DNA sequence: TGTGCCAGCAGCTTGGGGACAGACGGGGAGCTGTTTTTT.

Only a few counts were recorded for this clonotype. This chain links TRBV20-1 with TRBJ1-1; the match to TRBD1 covers 7 bases. Losses at the gene ends were 3 bases for V and 4 bases for J; bases not matched to a gene: 11. The CDR3 is made up of 15 amino acids. Germline CDR1 DFQATT, CDR2 SNEGSKA (reference sequence). As DNA, the CDR3 is TGCAGTGCTAGTTCCTTGAGCAGGGGGGCCACTGAAGCTTTCTTT. Protein product: CSASSLSRGATEAFF.

As for this clonotype: Since the CDR3 does not end with the conserved phenylalanine or tryptophan, this likely comes from a read error. The DNA is omitted, as the CDR3 cannot be located on it reliably, and the CDR3 follows TCRdb's listing. This chain joins TRBV5-1 and TRBJ2-7; TRBD1 reflects the table's D call only, with no check against the DNA. 10 amino acids form the CDR3, both terminal residues included. Germline lookup yields CDR1 SGHRS and CDR2 YFSETQ. The CDR3 spells CASSENRDYL.

Concerning this clonotype itself: With a much larger clone just one base away, this may be a read error. V gene TRBV2 combines with J gene TRBJ1-5, with D possibly being TRBD1 (5 bases). The CDR3 has 13 residues. Germline CDR1 SNHLY, CDR2 FYNNEI. The CDR3 spells CANSDDSTSAQHF. For the CDR3, the DNA is TGTGCCAACAGTGACGACAGTACATCGGCCCAGCATTTT.

This clonotype was detected ten times or more. This chain connects TRBV2 to TRBJ2-5; D unresolved. Trimming removed 6 bases from V and 1 base from J, with 12 bases in between. The CDR3 runs to 14 residues. Germline V gene data show CDR1 as SNHLY and CDR2 as FYNNEI. This chain's CDR3 is CASSHQGSQETQYF. The CDR3 region has the DNA TGTGCCAGCAGCCACCAAGGAAGCCAAGAGACCCAGTACTTC.

This clonotype was seen a few times. The gene calls are TRBV25-1 and TRBJ1-2; TRBD1 agrees at 7 bases. The CDR3 totals 13 residues. Germline lookup yields CDR1 MGHDK and CDR2 SYGVNS. J was trimmed by 1 base and V by 7 bases; bases with no gene match: 3. Written as DNA, the CDR3 is TGTGCCAGCATCGGACAGGATAACTATGGCTACACCTTC. It yields the protein CASIGQDNYGYTF.

This clonotype has more than one count but fewer than ten. The rearrangement uses TRBV11-2 and TRBJ2-7; 12 nucleotides align to TRBD2. Germline V CDR1 and CDR2: SGHAT, FQNNGV. This CDR3 has 15 residues. V gave up 4 bases and J gave up 7 bases; unmatched junction bases: 8. The CDR3 DNA reads as TGTGCCAGCAGCTCCCTAGCGGGAGGGGAGAGGGAGCAGTACTTC. It is translated as CASSSLAGGEREQYF.

The chain carries TRBV10-3 and TRBJ1-2, with D possibly TRBD1 on 5 matching bases. Germline CDR1 is ENHRY and CDR2 is SYGVKD. V lost 5 bases, J lost 2 bases, and 12 bases lay in between. This CDR3 contains 14 residues. Here the CDR3 DNA reads TGTGCCATCAGTCCCCCGACAGAAAACTATGGCTACACCTTC. As protein: CAISPPTENYGYTF.

With respect to this clonotype: The junction departs from the called germline gene at one end, perhaps through a read error. This chain links TRBV10-3 with TRBJ1-4, with D possibly TRBD1 on 5 matching bases. The CDR3 has 13 amino acids. CDR1 and CDR2 from the germline V gene are ENHRY and SYGVKD. Here the CDR3 reads CASSYVGGERLFF. DNA for the CDR3: TGTGCCAGCAGTTACGTGGGAGGGGAAAGACTGTTTTTT.

This clonotype appeared many times. This sequence joins TRBV15 and TRBJ2-5; D is undetermined. Trimming removed 0 bases at V and 6 bases at J, with 5 bases between. Germline lookup yields CDR1 LNHNV and CDR2 YYDKDF (reference sequence). The CDR3 covers 12 residues. The CDR3 loop is CATSRDGQTQYF. As DNA, the CDR3 is TGTGCCACCAGCAGAGATGGGCAGACCCAGTACTTC.

V and J are TRBV10-3 and TRBJ2-5; a possible D gene is TRBD2 (6 bases). The V gene's germline CDR1 is ENHRY and CDR2 SYGVKD. Trimming removed 6 bases from V and 5 bases from J, with 13 bases in between. There are 13 residues in the CDR3. CDR3 region: CAIRGGTGETQYF. CDR3 nucleotides: TGTGCCATCAGGGGGGGAACCGGGGAGACCCAGTACTTC.

The V gene is TRBV25-1, the J gene TRBJ1-1, with TRBD1 as a possible D gene (6 bases). Trimming pared 6 bases from V and 2 bases from J, leaving 19 bases between. The CDR3 has 16 amino acids. The germline V gene has CDR1 MGHDK and CDR2 SYGVNS. The CDR3 DNA reads as TGTGCCAGCAGCTTAATAGCCGGGACACTTAACACTGAAGCTTTCTTT. Its translation is CASSLIAGTLNTEAFF.

With respect to this clonotype: A much larger clone differs from this one at a single base, so this may be a read error. The V gene is TRBV24-1, the J gene TRBJ1-5, with 9 bases identical to TRBD1. This CDR3 is built from 16 residues. Germline V gene sequence: CDR1 KGHDR, CDR2 SFDVKD. The V segment lost 2 bases and the J segment 6 bases; nucleotides outside the gene matches: 7. The CDR3 region has the DNA TGTGCCACCAGTGATTCGGGACAGGGAAACAGTCAGCCCCAGCATTTT. Its protein product is CATSDSGQGNSQPQHF.

This clonotype was observed a handful of times. This chain uses TRBV28 with TRBJ1-2; D remains unclear. Trimming removed 5 bases at V and 8 bases at J, with 15 bases between. This CDR3 has 13 amino acids. The V gene's germline CDR1 is MDHEN and CDR2 SYDVKM. Here the CDR3 DNA reads TGTGCCAGCAGTCTTCCGGGAGGGCGCGGCTACACCTTC. Translating it yields CASSLPGGRGYTF.

This clonotype was seen a few times. The chain is built from TRBV11-2 and TRBJ2-7; 8 bases fit TRBD1. Germline lookup yields CDR1 SGHAT and CDR2 FQNNGV. Trimming at V came to 2 bases and at J to 2 bases, leaving 5 bases not matched to a gene. This CDR3 is 15 amino acids long. CDR3 residues: CASSLHPGQAYEQYF. The CDR3, as DNA: TGTGCCAGCAGCTTACACCCGGGACAGGCCTACGAGCAGTACTTC.

The table lists this clonotype with many counts. This chain links TRBV29-1 with TRBJ1-1; D gene uncertain. Germline CDR1 and CDR2: SQVTM and ANQGSEA. The CDR3 has 12 residues. Deletions cut 3 bases from V and 1 base from J, with 6 bases between. CDR3 in DNA: TGCAGCGTTGAGGAGTCGAACACTGAAGCTTTCTTT. This translates into CSVEESNTEAFF.

V usage is TRBV7-7 and J usage is TRBJ2-5, with D possibly matching TRBD2 (7 bases). Germline V gene data show CDR1 as SSHAT and CDR2 as FNYEAQ (reference sequence). The CDR3 loop spans 16 amino acids. V shed 3 bases and J shed 4 bases, with 18 bases lying between them. CDR3 in amino acids: CASSLLGEGVRETQYF. The CDR3, as DNA: TGTGCCAGCAGCTTGTTGGGGGAGGGGGTCCGAGAGACCCAGTACTTC.